Listed below are T cell receptor beta chains from one sample, sequenced in a study of T cells after yellow fever vaccination. TCRdb re-called the 5' RACE reads with MiXCR, one entry per CDR3 protein. This table has some 97,000 distinct CDR3 sequences, around 5.8% appearing once. Here the sequenced sample was CD8+ T cells sorted from PBMCs, taken 10 days after the yellow fever booster vaccination. Every receptor here comes from a man aged 18 to 29 who received the YFV17D yellow fever vaccine. Both conserved end residues are part of each CDR3. D genes are given only for firm matches. Some rows have no size entry. The others give once, few or many, or a class for an expanded clone.

>TRBJ2-5|16|TRBV7-2|few|-
CASSSAARNRQETQYF
TGTGCCAGCAGCTCCGCGGCGCGGAACCGCCAAGAGACCCAGTACTTC
>TRBJ2-4|13|TRBV20-1|many|-
CSARLSDQNIQYF
TGCAGTGCTAGACTGTCGGATCAGAACATTCAGTACTTC
>TRBJ1-1|14|TRBV27|few|-
CASSHMGGRTEAFF
TGTGCCAGCAGCCATATGGGGGGTCGCACTGAAGCTTTCTTT
>TRBJ2-2|14|TRBV5-1|many|-
CASASLRPTGELFF
TGCGCCAGCGCCTCCCTAAGGCCCACCGGGGAGCTGTTTTTT
>TRBJ2-2|12|TRBV24-1|many|-
CATSDGTGELFF
TGTGCCACCAGTGACGGTACCGGGGAGCTGTTTTTT
>TRBJ2-3|16|TRBV9|few|TRBD2
CASSPSGSGGPDTQYF
TGTGCCAGCAGCCCTAGTGGTAGCGGGGGTCCCGATACGCAGTATTTT
>TRBJ2-7|15|TRBV20-1|few|TRBD1
CSATSRQGVAYEQYF
TGCAGTGCTACCAGCCGACAGGGGGTCGCCTACGAGCAGTACTTC
>TRBJ2-5|11|TRBV6-2/TRBV6-3|-|-
CASSYQETQYF
TGTGCCAGCAGTTATCAAGAGACCCAGTACTTC
>TRBJ2-1|13|TRBV29-1|few|-
CSGSDGRYNEQFF
TGCAGCGGGTCGGACGGGAGATACAATGAGCAGTTCTTC
>TRBJ1-6|13|TRBV7-9|many|-
CASSLGPNSPLHF
TGTGCCAGCAGCTTAGGTCCGAATTCACCCCTCCACTTT
>TRBJ2-3|17|TRBV6-5|-|-
CASSYTPRGGGTDTQYF
TGTGCCAGCAGTTACACCCCCAGGGGCGGTGGCACAGATACGCAGTATTTT
>TRBJ2-1|18|TRBV20-1|-|-
CSAPLPGQPLLDYNEQFF
TGCAGTGCTCCCCTCCCGGGACAACCTCTCTTGGACTACAATGAGCAGTTCTTC
>TRBJ1-1|12|TRBV19|-|-
CASSETYTEAFF
TGTGCCAGTTCCGAAACCTACACTGAAGCTTTCTTT
>TRBJ2-5|15|TRBV6-1|-|-
CASSDTENVQETQYF
TGTGCCAGCAGTGATACCGAAAACGTCCAAGAGACCCAGTACTTC
>TRBJ2-2|19|TRBV7-7|few|-
CASSLTLFGSRGKTGELFF
TGTGCCAGCAGCTTAACTTTATTCGGGTCGAGGGGAAAGACCGGGGAGCTGTTTTTT
>TRBJ2-2|16|TRBV6-5|-|-
CASSYSSLRRTGELFF
TGTGCCAGCAGTTACTCGAGTCTTCGGAGGACCGGGGAGCTGTTTTTT
>TRBJ2-1|15|TRBV9|-|TRBD2
CASSNGGAPYNEQFF
TGTGCCAGCAGCAACGGGGGGGCCCCCTACAATGAGCAGTTCTTC
>TRBJ2-3|14|TRBV12-3/TRBV12-4|many|TRBD2
CASSGGGSTDTQYF
TGTGCCAGCAGTGGCGGGGGGAGCACAGATACGCAGTATTTT
>TRBJ1-4|15|TRBV11-2|-|-
CASSILGGRGEKLFF
TGTGCCAGCAGTATCCTGGGGGGGCGCGGAGAAAAACTGTTTTTT
>TRBJ2-1|16|TRBV10-3|few|TRBD1
CAISKGPGGSYNEQFF
TGTGCCATCAGTAAGGGTCCAGGGGGATCCTACAATGAGCAGTTCTTC
>TRBJ1-3|17|TRBV3-1|-|-
CASSQPFIGYSGNTIYF
TGTGCCAGCAGCCAACCTTTTATCGGTTACTCTGGAAACACCATATATTTT
>TRBJ2-1|14|TRBV29-1|-|TRBD2
CSVAGGYPYNEQFF
TGCAGCGTTGCGGGGGGGTATCCCTACAATGAGCAGTTCTTC
>TRBJ1-1|15|TRBV27|few|TRBD1
CASSPWTGANTEAFF
TGTGCCAGCAGTCCCTGGACAGGGGCGAACACTGAAGCTTTCTTT
>TRBJ1-6|14|TRBV7-9|few|-
CASSPWGANSPLHF
TGTGCCAGCAGCCCTTGGGGGGCCAATTCACCCCTCCACTTT
>TRBJ2-5|15|TRBV20-1|-|TRBD1
CSATSDRGLRETQYF
TGCAGTGCTACTAGCGACAGGGGGCTACGGGAGACCCAGTACTTC
>TRBJ1-2|15|TRBV6-5|few|-
CASSYSGQTSGGYTF
TGTGCCAGCAGTTACTCAGGACAGACCTCAGGGGGCTACACCTTC
>TRBJ1-5|16|TRBV20-1|many|-
CSARDMQGMYNQPQHF
TGCAGTGCTAGAGATATGCAGGGGATGTACAATCAGCCCCAGCATTTT
>TRBJ2-7|14|TRBV7-6|-|TRBD1
CASSSTGDSYEQYF
TGTGCCAGCAGCTCGACAGGGGATTCCTACGAGCAGTACTTC
>TRBJ2-1|12|TRBV11-2|-|TRBD2
CASSLGWEGQFF
TGTGCCAGCAGCTTAGGATGGGAGGGGCAGTTCTTC
>TRBJ2-1|11|TRBV12-3/TRBV12-4|-|-
CASSFPGEQFF
TGTGCCAGCAGTTTCCCGGGGGAGCAGTTCTTC
>TRBJ2-5|15|TRBV4-2|-|TRBD2
CASSQDYGGAETQYF
TGTGCCAGCAGCCAAGATTACGGGGGGGCAGAGACCCAGTACTTC
>TRBJ2-7|14|TRBV4-3|-|TRBD1
CASSPRQGFNEQYF
TGCGCCAGCAGCCCCCGACAGGGGTTCAACGAGCAGTACTTC
>TRBJ2-1|21|TRBV6-2/TRBV6-3|many|TRBD1
CASSYTRGTGVVGYRYNEQFF
TGTGCCAGCAGTTATACCCGAGGGACAGGGGTAGTGGGTTATCGGTACAATGAGCAGTTCTTC
>TRBJ1-1|13|TRBV7-9|few|-
CASSFQGEAEAFF
TGTGCCAGCAGCTTTCAAGGGGAGGCTGAAGCTTTCTTT
>TRBJ1-4|16|TRBV12-3/TRBV12-4|-|-
CASSNPPGRANEKLFF
TGTGCCAGCAGCAACCCTCCGGGACGGGCTAATGAAAAACTGTTTTTT
>TRBJ2-1|16|TRBV5-6|-|TRBD1
CASTLRTGTGYNEQFF
TGTGCCAGCACACTACGAACCGGGACAGGCTACAATGAGCAGTTCTTC
>TRBJ2-2|17|TRBV9|few|TRBD2
CASSLPVEGRDTGELFF
TGTGCCAGCAGCCTTCCGGTCGAGGGGAGGGACACCGGGGAGCTGTTTTTT
>TRBJ1-2|15|TRBV4-3|-|-
CASKGDRGTHYGYTF
TGCGCCAGCAAGGGGGACCGGGGAACCCACTATGGCTACACCTTC
>TRBJ1-2|16|TRBV19|few|TRBD1
CASSKNRGRTYYGYTF
TGTGCCAGTTCAAAAAACAGGGGTAGGACCTACTATGGCTACACCTTC
>TRBJ1-2|14|TRBV7-9|many|-
CASSLGGQPRGYTF
TGTGCCAGCAGCTTAGGCGGTCAGCCGAGAGGCTACACCTTC
>TRBJ1-3|13|TRBV29-1|few|TRBD1
CSAAQGAGDTIYF
TGCAGCGCTGCACAGGGGGCAGGGGACACCATATATTTT
>TRBJ1-2|15|TRBV5-1|-|-
CASSLTGGPIYGYTF
TGCGCCAGCAGCTTGACCGGGGGACCGATCTATGGCTACACCTTC
>TRBJ1-2|14|TRBV4-3|-|-
CASSQDQANYGYTF
TGCGCCAGCAGCCAAGACCAGGCTAACTATGGCTACACCTTC
>TRBJ2-3|12|TRBV12-3/TRBV12-4|-|TRBD2
CASSAGGDTQYF
TGTGCCAGCAGTGCGGGGGGGGATACGCAGTATTTT
>TRBJ2-1|17|TRBV7-3|few|TRBD2
CASSLSGGGEVWNEQFF
TGTGCCAGCAGCTTAAGTGGCGGGGGGGAGGTGTGGAATGAGCAGTTCTTC
>TRBJ2-7|13|TRBV7-2|many|-
CASSLTGPREQYF
TGTGCCAGCAGCTTGACAGGACCTCGGGAGCAGTACTTC
>TRBJ1-1|14|TRBV6-5|few|-
CASSYSGGNTEAFF
TGTGCCAGCAGTTACTCGGGGGGGAACACTGAAGCTTTCTTT
>TRBJ2-1|13|TRBV5-8|-|-
CASSAGTVGEQFF
TGTGCCAGCAGCGCCGGGACGGTGGGTGAGCAGTTCTTC
>TRBJ1-2|15|TRBV6-1|-|-
CASSKTFDRGNGYTF
TGTGCCAGCAGTAAAACGTTTGACAGAGGGAATGGCTACACCTTC